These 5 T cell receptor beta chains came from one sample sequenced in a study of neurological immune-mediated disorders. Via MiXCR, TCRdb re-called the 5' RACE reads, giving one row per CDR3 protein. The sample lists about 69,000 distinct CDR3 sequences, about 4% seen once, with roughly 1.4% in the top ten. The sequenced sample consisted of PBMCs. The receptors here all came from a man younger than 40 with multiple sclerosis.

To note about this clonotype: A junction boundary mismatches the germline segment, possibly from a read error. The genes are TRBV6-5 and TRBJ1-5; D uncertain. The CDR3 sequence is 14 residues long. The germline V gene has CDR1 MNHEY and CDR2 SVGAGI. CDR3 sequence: CASSRSGVDQPQNF. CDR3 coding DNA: TGTGCCAGCAGTCGGTCTGGGGTCGATCAGCCCCAGAATTTT.

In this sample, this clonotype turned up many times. The CDR3 spells CASSPLASGGKYTQYF. CDR3 coding DNA: TGTGCCAGCAGCCCTCTCGCTAGCGGGGGAAAATATACGCAGTATTTT. The J gene is TRBJ2-3, the V gene TRBV5-6, with 10 bases aligning to TRBD2. This CDR3 region has 16 residues. V trimming: 4 bases; J trimming: 7 bases; junction bases outside the gene matches: 12. Looked up from germline, CDR1 is SGHDT and CDR2 is YYEEEE.

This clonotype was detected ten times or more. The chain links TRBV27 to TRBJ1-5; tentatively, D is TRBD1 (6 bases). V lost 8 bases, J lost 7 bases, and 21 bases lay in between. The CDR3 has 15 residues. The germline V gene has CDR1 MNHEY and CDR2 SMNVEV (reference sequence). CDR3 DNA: TGTGCCAGCGGCTCAATGAGAGGGGGTTGGCAGCCCCAGCATTTT. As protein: CASGSMRGGWQPQHF.

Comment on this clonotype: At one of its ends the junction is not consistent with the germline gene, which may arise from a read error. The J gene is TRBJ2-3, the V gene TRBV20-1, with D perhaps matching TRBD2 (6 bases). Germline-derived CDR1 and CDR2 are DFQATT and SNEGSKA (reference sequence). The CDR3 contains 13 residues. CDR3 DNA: TGCTGTGCAACCCGGACTCTAGCGGATACGCAGTATTTT. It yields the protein CCATRTLADTQYF.

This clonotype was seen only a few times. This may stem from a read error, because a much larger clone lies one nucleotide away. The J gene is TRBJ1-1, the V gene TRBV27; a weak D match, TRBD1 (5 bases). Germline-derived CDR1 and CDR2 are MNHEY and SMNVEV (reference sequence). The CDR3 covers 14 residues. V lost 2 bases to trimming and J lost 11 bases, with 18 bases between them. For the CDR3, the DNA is TGTGCCAGCAGTTTAAAGGGTCAGGGTGTAGATGCTTTCTTT. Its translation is CASSLKGQGVDAFF.